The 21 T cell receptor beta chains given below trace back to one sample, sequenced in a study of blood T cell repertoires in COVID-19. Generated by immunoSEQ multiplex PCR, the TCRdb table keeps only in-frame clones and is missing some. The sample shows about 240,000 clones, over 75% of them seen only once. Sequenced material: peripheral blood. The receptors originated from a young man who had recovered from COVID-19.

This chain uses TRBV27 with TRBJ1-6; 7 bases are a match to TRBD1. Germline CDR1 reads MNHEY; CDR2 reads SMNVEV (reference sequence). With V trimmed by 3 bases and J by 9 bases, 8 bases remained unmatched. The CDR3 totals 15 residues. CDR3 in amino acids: CASSLGTGATSPLHF. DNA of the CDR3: TGTGCCAGCAGTTTGGGTACAGGGGCGACTTCACCCCTCCACTTT.

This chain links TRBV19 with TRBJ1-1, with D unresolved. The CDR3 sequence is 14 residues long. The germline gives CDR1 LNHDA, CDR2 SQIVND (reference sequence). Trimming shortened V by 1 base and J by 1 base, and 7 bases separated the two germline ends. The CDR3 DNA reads TGTGCCAGTAGTATAGCTGGCAGGAACACTGAAGCTTTCTTT. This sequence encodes CASSIAGRNTEAFF.

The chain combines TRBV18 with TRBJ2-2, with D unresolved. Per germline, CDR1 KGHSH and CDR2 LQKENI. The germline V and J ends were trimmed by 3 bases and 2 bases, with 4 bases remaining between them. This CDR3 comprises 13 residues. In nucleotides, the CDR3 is TGTGCCAGCTCACCCCCAAACACCGGGGAGCTGTTTTTT. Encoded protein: CASSPPNTGELFF.

The CDR3 DNA sequence: TGCGCCAGCACCCGGGAACCCTCCGGGGGATCTTCCTACAATGAGCAGTTCTTC. It specifies CASTREPSGGSSYNEQFF. The chain employs TRBV5-1 and TRBJ2-1, with TRBD2 as a possible D gene (6 bases). Trimming removed 6 bases at V and 1 base at J, with 23 bases between. CDR1 and CDR2 from the germline V gene are SGHRS and YFSETQ. The CDR3 has 18 residues.

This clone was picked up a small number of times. CDR3 sequence (DNA): TGTGCCAGCCGAACACGGGGGGCGAATGAAAAACTGTTTTTT. Its protein is CASRTRGANEKLFF. J is TRBJ1-4 and V is TRBV28; D possibly corresponds to TRBD1 (6 bases). Germline V gene sequence: CDR1 MDHEN, CDR2 SYDVKM. Trimming pared 8 bases from V and 5 bases from J, leaving 15 bases between. The CDR3 length is 14 residues.

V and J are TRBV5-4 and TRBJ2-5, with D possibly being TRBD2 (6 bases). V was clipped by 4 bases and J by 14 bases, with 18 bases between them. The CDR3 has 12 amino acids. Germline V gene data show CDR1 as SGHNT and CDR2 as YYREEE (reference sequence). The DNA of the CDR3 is TGTGCCAGCAGCCCTGGGGGTGGGGACTTATACTTC. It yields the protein CASSPGGGDLYF.

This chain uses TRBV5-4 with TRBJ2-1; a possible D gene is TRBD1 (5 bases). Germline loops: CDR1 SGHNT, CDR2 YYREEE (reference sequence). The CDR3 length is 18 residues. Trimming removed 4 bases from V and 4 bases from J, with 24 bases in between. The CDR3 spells CASSPDFYSKGDYNEQFF. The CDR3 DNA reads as TGTGCCAGCAGCCCCGACTTTTACAGTAAAGGGGATTACAATGAGCAGTTCTTC.

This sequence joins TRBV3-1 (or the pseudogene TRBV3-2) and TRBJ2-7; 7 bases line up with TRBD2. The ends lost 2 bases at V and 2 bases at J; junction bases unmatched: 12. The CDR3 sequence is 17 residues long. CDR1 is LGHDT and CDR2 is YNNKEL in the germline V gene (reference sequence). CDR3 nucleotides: TGTGCCAGCAGCCAAACACTTGGGCTAGCGGTGACCTACGAGCAGTACGTC. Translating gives CASSQTLGLAVTYEQYV.

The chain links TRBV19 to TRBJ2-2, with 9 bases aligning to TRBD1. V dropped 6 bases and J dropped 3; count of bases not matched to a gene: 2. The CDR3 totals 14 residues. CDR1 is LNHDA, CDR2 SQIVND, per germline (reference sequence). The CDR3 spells CASRGQGYTGELFF. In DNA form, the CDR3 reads TGTGCCAGTAGAGGACAGGGGTACACCGGGGAGCTGTTTTTT.

The CDR3 loop is CASSSWDSFYEQYF. CDR3 DNA: TGCGCCAGCAGCTCATGGGACAGCTTCTACGAGCAGTACTTC. The rearrangement uses TRBV5-1 and TRBJ2-7, with 7 bases matching TRBD1. V lost 3 bases and J lost 3; bases outside the gene matches: 6. CDR3 length equals 14 residues. CDR1 and CDR2 from the germline V gene are SGHRS and YFSETQ.

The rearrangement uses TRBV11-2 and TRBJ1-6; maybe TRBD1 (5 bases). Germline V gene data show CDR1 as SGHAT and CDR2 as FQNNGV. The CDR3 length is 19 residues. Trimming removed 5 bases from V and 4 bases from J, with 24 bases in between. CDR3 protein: CASSPHRDRLLVYNSPLHF. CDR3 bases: TGTGCCAGCAGCCCCCATCGAGACAGACTTTTGGTGTATAATTCACCCCTCCACTTT. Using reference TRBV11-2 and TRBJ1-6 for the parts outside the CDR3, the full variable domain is EAGVAQSPRYKIIEKRQSVAFWCNPISGHATLYWYQQILGQGPKLLIQFQNNGVVDDSQLPKDRFSAERLKGVDSTLKIQPAKLEDSAVYLCASSPHRDRLLVYNSPLHFGNGTRLTVT.

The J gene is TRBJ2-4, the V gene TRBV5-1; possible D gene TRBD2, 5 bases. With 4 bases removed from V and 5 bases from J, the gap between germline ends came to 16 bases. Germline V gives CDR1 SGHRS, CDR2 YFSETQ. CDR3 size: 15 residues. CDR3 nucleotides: TGCGCCAGCAGCCCAGCGGCCCCCCGGGAAAACATTCAGTACTTC. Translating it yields CASSPAAPRENIQYF.

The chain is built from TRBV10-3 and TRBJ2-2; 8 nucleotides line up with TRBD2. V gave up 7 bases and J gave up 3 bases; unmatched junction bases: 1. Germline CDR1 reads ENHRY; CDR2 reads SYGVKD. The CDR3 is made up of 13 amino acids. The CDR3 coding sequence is TGTGCCATCACGGGAGGGGACACCGGGGAGCTGTTTTTT. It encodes CAITGGDTGELFF.

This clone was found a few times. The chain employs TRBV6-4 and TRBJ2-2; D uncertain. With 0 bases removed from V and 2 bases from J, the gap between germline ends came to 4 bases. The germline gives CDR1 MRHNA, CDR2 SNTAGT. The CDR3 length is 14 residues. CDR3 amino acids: CASSDSTNTGELFF. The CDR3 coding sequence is TGTGCCAGCAGTGACTCGACAAACACCGGGGAGCTGTTTTTT.

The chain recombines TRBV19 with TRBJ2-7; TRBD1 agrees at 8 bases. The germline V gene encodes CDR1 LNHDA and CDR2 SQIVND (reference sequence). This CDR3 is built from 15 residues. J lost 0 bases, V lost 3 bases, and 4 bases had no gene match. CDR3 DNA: TGTGCCAGTAGTATTAGGACAGGGTCCTCCTACGAGCAGTACTTC. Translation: CASSIRTGSSYEQYF.

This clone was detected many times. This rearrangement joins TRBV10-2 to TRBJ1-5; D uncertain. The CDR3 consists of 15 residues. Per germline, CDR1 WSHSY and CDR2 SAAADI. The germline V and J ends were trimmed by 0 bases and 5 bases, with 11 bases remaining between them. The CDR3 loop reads CASSESGGPHQPQHF. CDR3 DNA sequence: TGCGCCAGCAGTGAGTCAGGAGGGCCCCATCAGCCCCAGCATTTT.

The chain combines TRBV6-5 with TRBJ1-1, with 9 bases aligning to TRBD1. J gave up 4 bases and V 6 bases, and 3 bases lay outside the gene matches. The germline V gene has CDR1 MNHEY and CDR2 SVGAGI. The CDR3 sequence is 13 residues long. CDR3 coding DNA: TGTGCCAGCAGACCACAGGGGGCCACTGAAGCTTTCTTT. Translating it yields CASRPQGATEAFF.

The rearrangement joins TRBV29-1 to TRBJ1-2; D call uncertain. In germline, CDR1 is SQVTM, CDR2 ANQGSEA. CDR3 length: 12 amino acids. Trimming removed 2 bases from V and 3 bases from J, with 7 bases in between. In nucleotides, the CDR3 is TGCAGCGTTGAATACAGTGACTATGGCTACACCTTC. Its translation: CSVEYSDYGYTF.

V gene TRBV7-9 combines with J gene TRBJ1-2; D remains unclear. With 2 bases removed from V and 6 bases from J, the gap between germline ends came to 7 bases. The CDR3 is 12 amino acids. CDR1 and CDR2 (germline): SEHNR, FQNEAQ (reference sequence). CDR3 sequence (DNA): TGTGCCAGCAGCTTAAGAGGGAATGGCTACACCTTC. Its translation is CASSLRGNGYTF.

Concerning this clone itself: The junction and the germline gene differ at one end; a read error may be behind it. The CDR3 is CASNEPWGDEQYF. The CDR3 DNA reads TGTGCCAGCAATGAACCCTGGGGGGACGAGCAGTACTTC. This chain joins TRBV6-1 and TRBJ2-7; maybe TRBD2 (6 bases). In germline, CDR1 is MNHNS, CDR2 SASEGT. There are 13 residues in the CDR3.

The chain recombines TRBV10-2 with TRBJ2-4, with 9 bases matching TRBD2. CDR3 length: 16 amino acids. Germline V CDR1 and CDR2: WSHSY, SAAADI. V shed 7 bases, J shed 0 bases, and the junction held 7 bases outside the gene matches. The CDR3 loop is CASTAGGLLAKNIQYF. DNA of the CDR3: TGCGCCAGCACCGCGGGGGGGCTGTTAGCCAAAAACATTCAGTACTTC.